The rows below give T cell receptor beta chains drawn from one sample of a study of glioma-infiltrating T cells. TCRdb redid the calling of the multiplex PCR reads with MiXCR, one entry per CDR3 protein. The top ten clones hold about 18% of a sample with under 150,000 distinct CDR3 sequences, around 40% of them seen once. Material: glioma tissue, nonneoplastic brain tissue, or PBMCs (not recorded which). These TCRs come from a human donor with low-grade glioma or glioblastoma, undergoing nonglioma brain surgery, or in good health (not recorded which). Both conserved end residues are part of each CDR3. Fields, in order: CDR3 DNA, CDR3 protein, V gene, D gene, clone size, J gene. A D gene is named only where the DNA matches it firmly. The listing skips clone size in some rows; elsewhere it reads once, few, many or a size class.

TGTGCCAGCAGTGAGGGACAACGAAATAAGCCCCAGCATTTT	CASSEGQRNKPQHF	TRBV3-1	NA	NA	TRBJ1-5
TGTGCCAGCAGCCAAGATGAGGAGACTGAAGCTTTCTTT	CASSQDEETEAFF	TRBV4-2	NA	few	TRBJ1-1
TGTGCCAGCAGCAAACGACAGGGGGCGTCCTACAATGAGCAGTTCTTC	CASSKRQGASYNEQFF	TRBV7-8	TRBD1	NA	TRBJ2-1
TGTGCCAGCAGCGTAGGACTGCAGAACACTGAAGCTTTCTTT	CASSVGLQNTEAFF	TRBV9	NA	NA	TRBJ1-1
TGTGCCAGCAGTTTGGGGGCCTACTACGAGCAGTACTTC	CASSLGAYYEQYF	TRBV6-1	NA	many	TRBJ2-7
TGCAGTGCTTGGGGACAAAACACAGATACGCAGTATTTT	CSAWGQNTDTQYF	TRBV20-1	NA	few	TRBJ2-3
TGCGCCAGCAGCCAAGATCGGCACGGGACAGGAGTATTGAATACGCAGTATTTT	CASSQDRHGTGVLNTQYF	TRBV4-3	TRBD1	few	TRBJ2-3
TGTGCCAGCAGTCCGGCAGGCAGGGGGGGAACTGAAGCTTTCTTT	CASSPAGRGGTEAFF	TRBV6-1	TRBD1	NA	TRBJ1-1
TGCAGTGCTACCAACGGGGGACGCTCCTACAATGAGCAGTTCTTC	CSATNGGRSYNEQFF	TRBV20-1	NA	few	TRBJ2-1
TGTGCCAGCAGGGACAGGGCCGGCACCGGGGAGCTGTTTTTT	CASRDRAGTGELFF	TRBV6-2/TRBV6-3	TRBD1	NA	TRBJ2-2
TGTGCCAGCAGCGCCGGGACAGGGGGCTTGTCCCAGTACTTC	CASSAGTGGLSQYF	TRBV7-9	TRBD1	NA	TRBJ2-5
TGTGCCAGCACTACCGCAAAAAGGTTTAGCGGGAGTTCCAATGAGCAGTTCTTC	CASTTAKRFSGSSNEQFF	TRBV6-1	TRBD2	many	TRBJ2-1
TGTGCCAGCTCACCACATGAGAGAGATACGCAGTATTTT	CASSPHERDTQYF	TRBV18	NA	few	TRBJ2-3
TGTCAAACCGGGACAGGGTTCTACAATGAGCAGTTCTTC	CQTGTGFYNEQFF	TRBV27	TRBD1	NA	TRBJ2-1
TGTGCCAGCAGCTTGACGGGGACTACTGGGGAGCAGTACTTC	CASSLTGTTGEQYF	TRBV7-2	TRBD2	few	TRBJ2-7
TGTGCCAGCAGGGACCTTAATGAGCAGTTCTTC	CASRDLNEQFF	TRBV6-1	NA	few	TRBJ2-1
TGCGCCAGCAGCCAAAAGGAAAGCGGGACGTTCTCCTACGAGCAGTGCTTC	CASSQKESGTFSYEQCF	TRBV4-1	TRBD2	NA	TRBJ2-7
TGTGCCATCAGTGAGACAGGGAGTACTGAAGCTTTCTTT	CAISETGSTEAFF	TRBV10-3	NA	few	TRBJ1-1
TGTGCCAGCAGCTTCCAGGGGTTCGAGCAGTACTTC	CASSFQGFEQYF	TRBV7-2	NA	NA	TRBJ2-7
TGTGCCAGCAGCGCCAACCAGGGCAGGGGGCAGGAGACCCAGTACTTC	CASSANQGRGQETQYF	TRBV7-2	TRBD1	NA	TRBJ2-5
TGTGCCAGCAGGCAAGCGGGACAGAGCTACGAGCAGTACTTC	CASRQAGQSYEQYF	TRBV3-1	NA	few	TRBJ2-7